This T cell receptor (beta chain) derives from a study of T cells after yellow fever vaccination. Study summary: Researchers used SMART-Seq v4 Ultra Low Input to prepare fractions that had low cell numbers.

The CDR3 extends over 15 amino acids. Germline-derived CDR1 and CDR2 are SGHTA and FQGNSA. The V end was cut by 7 bases, the J end by 0 bases, with 15 bases between. TCRdb fed the 5' RACE reads into MiXCR, producing one record per CDR3 protein. Of hundreds of thousands of distinct CDR3 sequences detected, around an eighth appear once; the ten largest clones hold 15%. The chain carries TRBV7-2 and TRBJ1-1; D gene unclear. Sequencing used PBMCs, obtained on the day of the yellow fever booster vaccination. This receptor was identified in a man aged 25 to 40 who received the YFV17D yellow fever vaccine. CDR3 bases: TGTGCCAGCACCGCAACGGGCACCATGAACACTGAAGCTTTCTTT. It encodes CASTATGTMNTEAFF.